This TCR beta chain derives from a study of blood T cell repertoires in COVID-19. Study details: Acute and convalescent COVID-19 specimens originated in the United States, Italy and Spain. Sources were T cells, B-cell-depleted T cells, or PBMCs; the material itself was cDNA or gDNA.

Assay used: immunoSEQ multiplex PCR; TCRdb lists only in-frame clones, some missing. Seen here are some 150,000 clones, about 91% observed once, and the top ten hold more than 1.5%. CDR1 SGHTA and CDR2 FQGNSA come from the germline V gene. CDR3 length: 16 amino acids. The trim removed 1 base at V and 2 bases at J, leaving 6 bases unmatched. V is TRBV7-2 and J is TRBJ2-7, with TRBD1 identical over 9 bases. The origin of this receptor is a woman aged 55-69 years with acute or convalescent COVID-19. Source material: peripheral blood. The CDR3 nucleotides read TGTGCCAGCAGCTTAGGTCCGGGACAGGGACCCTACGAGCAGTACTTC. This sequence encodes CASSLGPGQGPYEQYF.